This T cell receptor beta chain was sequenced in a study of identical twins. Study conclusions and caveats: Conclusions were drawn cross-sectionally by statistical analysis, without following the same donors. Memory repertoires showed no such pattern, whereas abundant cord blood beta clonotypes carried fewer insertions.

J lost 1 base, V lost 5 bases, and 1 base had no gene match. The CDR3 extends over 13 amino acids. CDR1 and CDR2 from the germline V gene are SQVTM and ANQGSEA. On this clonotype: The antigen is unknown.

TCRdb re-derived calls from the 5' RACE reads in MiXCR, one entry per CDR3 protein. The sample has 650,000 to 750,000 distinct CDR3 sequences, approximately 21% seen once. These data were also filed under a second study, of T cells expressing NK-cell markers. That source notes: Whether expanded NKG2C+ T cell clones recognized HCMV stayed uncertain.

What was sequenced was PBMCs. The chain recombines TRBV29-1 with TRBJ2-3, with 9 bases aligning to TRBD2. The receptor's source is a woman in her late teens or twenties in good health. CDR3 sequence reads: CSVRTSGTDTQYF. The CDR3 DNA reads as TGCAGCGTTAGGACTAGCGGCACAGATACGCAGTATTTT.